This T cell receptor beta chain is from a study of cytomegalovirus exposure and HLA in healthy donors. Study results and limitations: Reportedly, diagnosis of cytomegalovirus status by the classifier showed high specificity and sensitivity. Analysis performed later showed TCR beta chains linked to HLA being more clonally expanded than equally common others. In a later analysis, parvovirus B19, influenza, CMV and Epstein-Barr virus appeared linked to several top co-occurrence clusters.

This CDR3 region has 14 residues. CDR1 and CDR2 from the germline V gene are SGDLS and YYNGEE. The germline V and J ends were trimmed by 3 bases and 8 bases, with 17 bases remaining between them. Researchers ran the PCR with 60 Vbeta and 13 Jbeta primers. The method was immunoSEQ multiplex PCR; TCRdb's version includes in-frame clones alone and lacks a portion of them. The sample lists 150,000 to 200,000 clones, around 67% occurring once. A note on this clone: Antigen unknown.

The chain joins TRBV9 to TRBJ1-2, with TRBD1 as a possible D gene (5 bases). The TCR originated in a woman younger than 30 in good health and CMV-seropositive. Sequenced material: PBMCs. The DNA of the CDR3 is TGTGCCAGCAGCGAACGTGGGGGGGGAAGCGGCTACACCTTC. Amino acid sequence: CASSERGGGSGYTF.